This TCR beta chain was profiled in a study of post-analysis software for immune sequencing data. Prepared libraries of TCR beta cDNA carried unique molecular identifiers. cDNA molecules numbering about 470,000 came from around 1 to 10 million T cells. Via MiXCR, TCRdb re-called the PCR reads, giving one row per CDR3 protein. Here the sample spans a few hundred thousand distinct CDR3 sequences, 30% to 45% being singletons. This clonotype was picked up a small number of times. This TCR was sampled from a girl aged 5-17 years with multiple sclerosis. Sequenced sample: blood.

Here the CDR3 reads CASSESTSGDTQYF. The CDR3 DNA is TGCGCCAGCAGTGAGTCGACTAGCGGAGATACGCAGTATTTT. The chain has TRBV10-1 and TRBJ2-3, with TRBD2 matching over 9 bases. After removal of 0 bases from V and 5 bases from J, the junction contained 0 bases not matched to a gene. The CDR3 is 14 residues long. CDR1 and CDR2 from the germline V gene are WNHNN and SYGVQD (reference sequence).